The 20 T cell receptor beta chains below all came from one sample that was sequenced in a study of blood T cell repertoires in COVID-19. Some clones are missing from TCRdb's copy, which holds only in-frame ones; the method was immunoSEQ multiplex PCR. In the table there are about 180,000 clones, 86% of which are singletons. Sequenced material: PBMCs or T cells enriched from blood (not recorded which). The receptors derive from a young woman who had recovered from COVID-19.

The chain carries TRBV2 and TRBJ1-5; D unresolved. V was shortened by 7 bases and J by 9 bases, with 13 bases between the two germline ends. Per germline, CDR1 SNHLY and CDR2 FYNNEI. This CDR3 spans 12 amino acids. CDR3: CASIGVRGPQHF. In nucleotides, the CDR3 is TGTGCCAGCATCGGGGTCCGGGGGCCCCAGCATTTT.

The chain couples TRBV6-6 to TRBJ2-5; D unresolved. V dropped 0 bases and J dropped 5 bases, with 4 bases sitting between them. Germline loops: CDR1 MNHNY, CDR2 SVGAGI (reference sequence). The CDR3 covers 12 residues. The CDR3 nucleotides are TGTGCCAGCAGTTACTCCGGTGAGACCCAGTACTTC. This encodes CASSYSGETQYF.

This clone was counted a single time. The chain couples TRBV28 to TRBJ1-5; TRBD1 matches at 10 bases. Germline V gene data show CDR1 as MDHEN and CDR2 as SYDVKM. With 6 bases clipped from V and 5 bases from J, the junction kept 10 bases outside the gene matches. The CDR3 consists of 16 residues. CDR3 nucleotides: TGTGCCAGCAGCTACAACCGAGGGACAGGGGATCAGCCCCAGCATTTT. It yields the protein CASSYNRGTGDQPQHF.

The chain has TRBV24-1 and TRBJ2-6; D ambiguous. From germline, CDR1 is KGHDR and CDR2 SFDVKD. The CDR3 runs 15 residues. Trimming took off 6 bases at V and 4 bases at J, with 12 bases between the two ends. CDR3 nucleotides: TGTGCCACCAGTCCCAAGCTGTCCGGGGCCAACGTCCTGACTTTC. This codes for CATSPKLSGANVLTF.

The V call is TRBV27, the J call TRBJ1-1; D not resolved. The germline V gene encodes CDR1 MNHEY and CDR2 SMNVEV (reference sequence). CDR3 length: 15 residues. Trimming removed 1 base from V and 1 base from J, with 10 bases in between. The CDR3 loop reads CASSLLREENTEAFF. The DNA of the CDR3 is TGTGCCAGCAGTTTATTAAGGGAGGAGAACACTGAAGCTTTCTTT.

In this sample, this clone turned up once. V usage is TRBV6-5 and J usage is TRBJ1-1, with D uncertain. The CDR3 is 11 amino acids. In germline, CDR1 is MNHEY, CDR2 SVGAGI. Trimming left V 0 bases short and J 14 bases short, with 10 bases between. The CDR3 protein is CASSYSRALFF. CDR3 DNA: TGTGCCAGCAGTTACTCGAGGGCTCTCTTCTTT.

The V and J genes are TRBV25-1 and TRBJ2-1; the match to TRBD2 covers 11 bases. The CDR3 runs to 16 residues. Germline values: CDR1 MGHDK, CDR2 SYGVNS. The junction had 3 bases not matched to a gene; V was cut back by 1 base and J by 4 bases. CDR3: CASSESSGRSYNEQFF. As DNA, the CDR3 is TGTGCCAGCAGTGAATCTAGCGGGAGGTCGTACAATGAGCAGTTCTTC.

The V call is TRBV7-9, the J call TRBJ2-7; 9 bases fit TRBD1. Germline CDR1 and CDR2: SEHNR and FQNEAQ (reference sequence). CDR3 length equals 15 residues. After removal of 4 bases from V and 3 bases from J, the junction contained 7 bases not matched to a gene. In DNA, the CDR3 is TGTGCCAGCAGCTCCACGCCGGGACAGGGCTACGAGCAGTACTTC. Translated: CASSSTPGQGYEQYF.

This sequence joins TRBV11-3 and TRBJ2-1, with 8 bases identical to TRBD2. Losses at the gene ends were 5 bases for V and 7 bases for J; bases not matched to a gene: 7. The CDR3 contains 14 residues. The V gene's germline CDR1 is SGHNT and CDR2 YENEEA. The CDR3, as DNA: TGTGCCAGCAGCCCCGGGACTAGGGGAAATGAGCAGTTCTTC. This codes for CASSPGTRGNEQFF.

As DNA, the CDR3 is TGTGCCAGTAGTCCTAGCACCGGGGAGCTGTTTTTT. Translation gives CASSPSTGELFF. The chain links TRBV19 to TRBJ2-2, with D hard to call. Germline lookup yields CDR1 LNHDA and CDR2 SQIVND (reference sequence). Trimming left V 5 bases short and J 4 bases short, with 5 bases between. The CDR3 loop spans 12 amino acids.

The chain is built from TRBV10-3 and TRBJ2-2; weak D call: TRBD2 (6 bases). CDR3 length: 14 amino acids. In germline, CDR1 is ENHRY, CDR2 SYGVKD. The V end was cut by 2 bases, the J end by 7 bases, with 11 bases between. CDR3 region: CAISEVEGGGELFF. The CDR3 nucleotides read TGTGCCATCAGTGAGGTGGAGGGAGGCGGGGAGCTGTTTTTT.

The CDR3 sequence is CASRLTLSGNTIYF. Written as DNA, the CDR3 is TGTGCCAGCAGGTTGACACTTTCCGGAAACACCATATATTTT. J is TRBJ1-3 and V is TRBV28; D gene uncertain. V dropped 6 bases and J dropped 4 bases, with 13 bases sitting between them. Per the germline V gene, CDR1 is MDHEN and CDR2 is SYDVKM. This CDR3 has 14 amino acids.

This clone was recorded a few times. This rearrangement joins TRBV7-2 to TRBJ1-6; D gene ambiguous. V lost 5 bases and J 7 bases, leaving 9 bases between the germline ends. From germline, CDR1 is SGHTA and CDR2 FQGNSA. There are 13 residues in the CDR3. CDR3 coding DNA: TGTGCCAGCAGCGTGTACGGGAATTCACCCCTCCACTTT. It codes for CASSVYGNSPLHF. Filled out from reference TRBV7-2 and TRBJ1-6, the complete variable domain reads GAGVSQSPSNKVTEKGKDVELRCDPISGHTALYWYRQSLGQGLEFLIYFQGNSAPDKSGLPSDRFSAERTGGSVSTLTIQRTQQEDSAVYLCASSVYGNSPLHFGNGTRLTVT.

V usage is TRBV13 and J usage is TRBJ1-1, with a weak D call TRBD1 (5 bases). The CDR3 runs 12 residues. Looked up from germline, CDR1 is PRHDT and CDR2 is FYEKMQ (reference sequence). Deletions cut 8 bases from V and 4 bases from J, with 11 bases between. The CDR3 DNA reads TGTGCCAGCGGCGGGGCGGCCACTGAAGCTTTCTTT. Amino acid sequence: CASGGAATEAFF.

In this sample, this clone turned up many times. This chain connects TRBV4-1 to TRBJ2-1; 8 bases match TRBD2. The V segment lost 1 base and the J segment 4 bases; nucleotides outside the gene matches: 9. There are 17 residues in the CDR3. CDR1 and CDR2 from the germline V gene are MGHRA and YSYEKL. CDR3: CASSQAPLSGSYNEQFF. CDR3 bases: TGCGCCAGCAGCCAAGCTCCTCTGAGCGGGAGTTACAATGAGCAGTTCTTC.

The CDR3 loop reads CASSPTGESYEQYF. The CDR3 coding sequence is TGTGCCAGTAGTCCGACAGGAGAATCCTACGAGCAGTACTTC. The chain joins TRBV19 to TRBJ2-7, with TRBD1 as a possible D gene (6 bases). Germline CDR1 LNHDA, CDR2 SQIVND (reference sequence). Trimming removed 5 bases at V and 1 base at J, with 12 bases between. The CDR3 has 14 residues.

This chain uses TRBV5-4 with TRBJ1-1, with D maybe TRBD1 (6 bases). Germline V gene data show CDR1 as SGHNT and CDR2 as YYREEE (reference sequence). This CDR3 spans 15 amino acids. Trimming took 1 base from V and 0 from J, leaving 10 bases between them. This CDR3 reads CASSLKTGMNTEAFF. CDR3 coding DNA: TGTGCCAGCAGCTTGAAGACAGGTATGAACACTGAAGCTTTCTTT.

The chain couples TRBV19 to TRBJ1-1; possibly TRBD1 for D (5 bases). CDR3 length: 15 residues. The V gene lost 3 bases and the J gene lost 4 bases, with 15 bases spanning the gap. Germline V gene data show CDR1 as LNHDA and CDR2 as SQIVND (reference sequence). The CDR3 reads CASSMWQGRVTEAFF. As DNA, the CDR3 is TGTGCCAGTAGTATGTGGCAGGGAAGAGTCACTGAAGCTTTCTTT. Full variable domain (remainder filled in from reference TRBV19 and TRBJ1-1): DGGITQSPKYLFRKEGQNVTLSCEQNLNHDAMYWYRQDPGQGLRLIYYSQIVNDFQKGDIAEGYSVSREKKESFPLTVTSAQKNPTAFYLCASSMWQGRVTEAFFGQGTRLTVV.

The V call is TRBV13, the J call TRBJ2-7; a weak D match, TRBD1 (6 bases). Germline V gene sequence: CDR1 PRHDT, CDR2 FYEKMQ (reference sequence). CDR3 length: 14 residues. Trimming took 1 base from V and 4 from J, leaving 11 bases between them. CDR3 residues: CASSLARTAYEQYF. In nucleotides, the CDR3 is TGTGCCAGCAGCTTAGCACGGACAGCTTACGAGCAGTACTTC.

The CDR3 nucleotides are TGCGCCAGCAGCTTCGGGACTGGTGGAAACACCATATATTTT. Its translation is CASSFGTGGNTIYF. V and J are TRBV5-1 and TRBJ1-3, with D tentatively TRBD1 (5 bases). Germline V gene data show CDR1 as SGHRS and CDR2 as YFSETQ. The CDR3 is 14 amino acids. Trimming stripped 2 bases from V and 3 bases from J, with 9 bases between. The full variable domain, completed using reference TRBV5-1 and TRBJ1-3, is KAGVTQTPRYLIKTRGQQVTLSCSPISGHRSVSWYQQTPGQGLQFLFEYFSETQRNKGNFPGRFSGRQFSNSRSEMNVSTLELGDSALYLCASSFGTGGNTIYFGEGSWLTVV.